Listed here are 6 T cell receptor beta chains from one sample, sequenced in a study of T cells in Graves' hyperthyroidism and ophthalmopathy. Using RNA transcripts as the source, TCR beta CDR3 regions were amplified. HTBI primers were used for first-round RT-PCR of the TCR CDR3. TCRdb reanalysed the multiplex PCR reads using MiXCR and keeps one entry per CDR3 protein. This sample carries fewer than 550,000 distinct CDR3 sequences, less than 25% of them seen once, and the ten largest clones take about 11%. The sequenced sample was blood. The receptors come from a woman aged 25-40 years with Graves' ophthalmopathy.

This clonotype has at least ten counts. The gene calls are TRBV29-1 and TRBJ2-7, with 12 bases matching TRBD2. The CDR3 is 12 amino acids. Per the germline V gene, CDR1 is SQVTM and CDR2 is ANQGSEA. After removal of 7 bases from V and 6 bases from J, the junction contained 4 bases not matched to a gene. The CDR3, as DNA: TGCAGCGGACTAGCGGGGGCGAGCGAGCAGTACTTC. Protein product: CSGLAGASEQYF.

V gene TRBV12-3 or TRBV12-4 combines with J gene TRBJ2-2; unclear D gene. CDR3 length equals 12 residues. The V end was cut by 5 bases, the J end by 7 bases, with 8 bases between. CDR3 loop: CASSAPGGELFF. The CDR3 nucleotides read TGTGCCAGCAGTGCACCGGGCGGGGAGCTGTTTTTT.

The table lists this clonotype with a few counts. A much larger clone differs by one base, so this may be a read error. V usage is TRBV2 and J usage is TRBJ1-1; the match to TRBD1 covers 7 bases. Looked up from germline, CDR1 is SNHLY and CDR2 is FYNNEI. The CDR3 contains 15 residues. This chain's CDR3 is CASMAGGMGNTESFF. CDR3 nucleotide sequence: TGTGCCAGCATGGCAGGGGGTATGGGGAACACTGAATCTTTCTTT.

The CDR3 sequence: CASSYGFGGKDTIYF. In nucleotides, the CDR3 is TGTGCCAGCAGTTACGGGTTCGGGGGGAAAGACACCATATATTTT. The chain carries TRBV12-3 or TRBV12-4 and TRBJ1-3, with a tentative D call TRBD1 (5 bases). The CDR3 totals 15 residues. V was shortened by 4 bases and J by 8 bases, with 18 bases between the two germline ends.

This clonotype was detected many times. This rearrangement joins TRBV11-2 to TRBJ2-5, with a weak D call TRBD2 (5 bases). Trimming left V 0 bases short and J 2 bases short, with 10 bases between. The CDR3 loop spans 15 amino acids. CDR1 and CDR2 from the germline V gene are SGHAT and FQNNGV. The CDR3 DNA reads TGTGCCAGCAGCTTAGATGGAGCGGAGCAAGAGACCCAGTACTTC. Protein product: CASSLDGAEQETQYF.

This clonotype showed up just a few times. The chain combines TRBV5-1 with TRBJ2-2, with D perhaps matching TRBD1 (6 bases). Per germline, CDR1 SGHRS and CDR2 YFSETQ. The CDR3 contains 15 residues. Trimming took 4 bases from V and 5 from J, leaving 15 bases between them. CDR3 amino acids: CASSLGQTTTGELFF. The DNA of the CDR3 is TGCGCCAGCAGCCTAGGACAGACTACAACCGGGGAGCTGTTTTTT. The variable domain in full, with the rest retrieved from reference TRBV5-1 and TRBJ2-2, is KAGVTQTPRYLIKTRGQQVTLSCSPISGHRSVSWYQQTPGQGLQFLFEYFSETQRNKGNFPGRFSGRQFSNSRSEMNVSTLELGDSALYLCASSLGQTTTGELFFGEGSRLTVL.